This entry lists 12 T cell receptor beta chains sequenced from one sample in a study of blood T cell repertoires in COVID-19. Sequenced by immunoSEQ multiplex PCR; TCRdb stores in-frame clones only, minus some. The sample records about 370,000 clones, roughly nine tenths being singletons. The sample was PBMCs or T cells enriched from blood (not recorded which). The receptors originated from a man aged 18 to 29 who had recovered from COVID-19.

With respect to this clone: Other DNA sequences from this sample encode an identical CDR3 as well. The chain uses TRBV6-5 and TRBJ2-7; D is possibly TRBD2 (6 bases). The V end was cut by 2 bases, the J end by 3 bases, with 8 bases between. The CDR3 contains 13 residues. CDR1 is MNHEY, CDR2 SVGAGI, per germline. The CDR3 loop is CASSYAGSYEQYF. The DNA of the CDR3 is TGTGCCAGCAGTTACGCGGGAAGCTACGAGCAGTACTTC.

The CDR3 here is CSARWPNEQFF. In nucleotides, the CDR3 is TGCAGTGCTAGGTGGCCCAATGAGCAGTTCTTC. The chain is built from TRBV20-1 and TRBJ2-1, with unresolved D. The CDR3 has 11 residues. The germline V and J ends were trimmed by 3 bases and 6 bases, with 6 bases remaining between them. Germline assignment: CDR1 DFQATT and CDR2 SNEGSKA (reference sequence).

As DNA, the CDR3 is TGTGCCAGCGTTGGGGGGGGCTACTATAATTCACCCCTCCACTTT. Translated: CASVGGGYYNSPLHF. The rearrangement uses TRBV28 and TRBJ1-6; a weak D match, TRBD1 (6 bases). Per the germline V gene, CDR1 is MDHEN and CDR2 is SYDVKM. The CDR3 runs to 15 residues. V lost 8 bases, J lost 3 bases, and 14 bases lay in between.

V gene TRBV6-5 combines with J gene TRBJ2-1; TRBD1 matches at 10 bases. This CDR3 spans 15 amino acids. Germline V gene lookup returns CDR1 MNHEY and CDR2 SVGAGI. The V segment lost 2 bases and the J segment 8 bases; nucleotides outside the gene matches: 6. CDR3 DNA sequence: TGTGCCAGCAGTTACGGGACAGGGGAATTGGATGAGCAGTTCTTC. Translated: CASSYGTGELDEQFF.

V usage is TRBV27 and J usage is TRBJ1-5, with D possibly matching TRBD1 (5 bases). Germline lookup yields CDR1 MNHEY and CDR2 SMNVEV (reference sequence). V was trimmed by 4 bases and J by 6 bases, leaving 22 bases between them. The CDR3 contains 17 residues. CDR3 DNA: TGTGCCAGCAGTTCCACCCCCTCCCTCGGCCAGGGTCAGCCCCAGCATTTT. It yields the protein CASSSTPSLGQGQPQHF.

This chain links TRBV10-2 with TRBJ2-7, with a tentative D call TRBD1 (6 bases). The V end was cut by 3 bases, the J end by 0 bases, with 9 bases between. Per the germline V gene, CDR1 is WSHSY and CDR2 is SAAADI. This CDR3 region has 14 residues. The CDR3 loop is CASSDRTDSYEQYF. For the CDR3, the DNA is TGCGCCAGCAGTGACCGGACAGACTCCTACGAGCAGTACTTC.

V usage is TRBV5-7 and J usage is TRBJ1-4; no clear D. TRBV5-7 is annotated as an ORF whose role is uncertain. The V gene lost 4 bases and the J gene lost 0 bases, with 16 bases spanning the gap. The CDR3 runs 17 residues. CDR3 bases: TGTGCCAGCAGCCCCGTGCGGGCTCACGCAACTAATGAAAAACTGTTTTTT. This translates into CASSPVRAHATNEKLFF.

V usage is TRBV10-3 and J usage is TRBJ2-7; 9 bases are shared with TRBD2. This CDR3 comprises 15 residues. Germline-derived CDR1 and CDR2 are ENHRY and SYGVKD. With 3 bases clipped from V and 5 bases from J, the junction kept 8 bases outside the gene matches. The CDR3 sequence is CAISEGLAGGNEQYF. The DNA for the CDR3 is TGTGCCATCAGTGAAGGACTGGCGGGGGGGAACGAGCAGTACTTC.

This chain uses TRBV6-5 with TRBJ2-7; TRBD2 matches at 10 bases. CDR3 size: 15 residues. Germline CDR1 reads MNHEY; CDR2 reads SVGAGI. The ends lost 6 bases at V and 3 bases at J; junction bases unmatched: 8. CDR3 protein: CASRPIAGGDYEQYF. Here the CDR3 DNA reads TGTGCCAGCAGACCTATAGCGGGGGGAGACTACGAGCAGTACTTC.

The rearrangement joins TRBV9 to TRBJ1-6, with D hard to call. V lost 4 bases and J lost 10, with 12 bases in between. The CDR3 extends over 13 amino acids. CDR1 and CDR2 (germline): SGDLS, YYNGEE. The CDR3 sequence is CASSPAPRSPLHF. The CDR3 DNA sequence: TGTGCCAGCAGCCCGGCCCCTAGATCACCCCTCCACTTT.

CDR3 sequence (DNA): TGTGCCAGCAGCCCCGGGACACCAGGCGGGCAGTACTTC. This encodes CASSPGTPGGQYF. The genes are TRBV28 and TRBJ2-7; D is perhaps TRBD1 (6 bases). Germline CDR1 and CDR2: MDHEN and SYDVKM. V shed 6 bases and J shed 9 bases, with 18 bases lying between them. The CDR3 consists of 13 residues.

This chain connects TRBV12-3 or TRBV12-4 to TRBJ1-5; D gene ambiguous. The CDR3 runs 12 residues. The germline V and J ends were trimmed by 7 bases and 6 bases, with 10 bases remaining between them. The CDR3 DNA reads as TGTGCCAGCACGTCTAACAGTCAGCCCCAGCATTTT. This codes for CASTSNSQPQHF.